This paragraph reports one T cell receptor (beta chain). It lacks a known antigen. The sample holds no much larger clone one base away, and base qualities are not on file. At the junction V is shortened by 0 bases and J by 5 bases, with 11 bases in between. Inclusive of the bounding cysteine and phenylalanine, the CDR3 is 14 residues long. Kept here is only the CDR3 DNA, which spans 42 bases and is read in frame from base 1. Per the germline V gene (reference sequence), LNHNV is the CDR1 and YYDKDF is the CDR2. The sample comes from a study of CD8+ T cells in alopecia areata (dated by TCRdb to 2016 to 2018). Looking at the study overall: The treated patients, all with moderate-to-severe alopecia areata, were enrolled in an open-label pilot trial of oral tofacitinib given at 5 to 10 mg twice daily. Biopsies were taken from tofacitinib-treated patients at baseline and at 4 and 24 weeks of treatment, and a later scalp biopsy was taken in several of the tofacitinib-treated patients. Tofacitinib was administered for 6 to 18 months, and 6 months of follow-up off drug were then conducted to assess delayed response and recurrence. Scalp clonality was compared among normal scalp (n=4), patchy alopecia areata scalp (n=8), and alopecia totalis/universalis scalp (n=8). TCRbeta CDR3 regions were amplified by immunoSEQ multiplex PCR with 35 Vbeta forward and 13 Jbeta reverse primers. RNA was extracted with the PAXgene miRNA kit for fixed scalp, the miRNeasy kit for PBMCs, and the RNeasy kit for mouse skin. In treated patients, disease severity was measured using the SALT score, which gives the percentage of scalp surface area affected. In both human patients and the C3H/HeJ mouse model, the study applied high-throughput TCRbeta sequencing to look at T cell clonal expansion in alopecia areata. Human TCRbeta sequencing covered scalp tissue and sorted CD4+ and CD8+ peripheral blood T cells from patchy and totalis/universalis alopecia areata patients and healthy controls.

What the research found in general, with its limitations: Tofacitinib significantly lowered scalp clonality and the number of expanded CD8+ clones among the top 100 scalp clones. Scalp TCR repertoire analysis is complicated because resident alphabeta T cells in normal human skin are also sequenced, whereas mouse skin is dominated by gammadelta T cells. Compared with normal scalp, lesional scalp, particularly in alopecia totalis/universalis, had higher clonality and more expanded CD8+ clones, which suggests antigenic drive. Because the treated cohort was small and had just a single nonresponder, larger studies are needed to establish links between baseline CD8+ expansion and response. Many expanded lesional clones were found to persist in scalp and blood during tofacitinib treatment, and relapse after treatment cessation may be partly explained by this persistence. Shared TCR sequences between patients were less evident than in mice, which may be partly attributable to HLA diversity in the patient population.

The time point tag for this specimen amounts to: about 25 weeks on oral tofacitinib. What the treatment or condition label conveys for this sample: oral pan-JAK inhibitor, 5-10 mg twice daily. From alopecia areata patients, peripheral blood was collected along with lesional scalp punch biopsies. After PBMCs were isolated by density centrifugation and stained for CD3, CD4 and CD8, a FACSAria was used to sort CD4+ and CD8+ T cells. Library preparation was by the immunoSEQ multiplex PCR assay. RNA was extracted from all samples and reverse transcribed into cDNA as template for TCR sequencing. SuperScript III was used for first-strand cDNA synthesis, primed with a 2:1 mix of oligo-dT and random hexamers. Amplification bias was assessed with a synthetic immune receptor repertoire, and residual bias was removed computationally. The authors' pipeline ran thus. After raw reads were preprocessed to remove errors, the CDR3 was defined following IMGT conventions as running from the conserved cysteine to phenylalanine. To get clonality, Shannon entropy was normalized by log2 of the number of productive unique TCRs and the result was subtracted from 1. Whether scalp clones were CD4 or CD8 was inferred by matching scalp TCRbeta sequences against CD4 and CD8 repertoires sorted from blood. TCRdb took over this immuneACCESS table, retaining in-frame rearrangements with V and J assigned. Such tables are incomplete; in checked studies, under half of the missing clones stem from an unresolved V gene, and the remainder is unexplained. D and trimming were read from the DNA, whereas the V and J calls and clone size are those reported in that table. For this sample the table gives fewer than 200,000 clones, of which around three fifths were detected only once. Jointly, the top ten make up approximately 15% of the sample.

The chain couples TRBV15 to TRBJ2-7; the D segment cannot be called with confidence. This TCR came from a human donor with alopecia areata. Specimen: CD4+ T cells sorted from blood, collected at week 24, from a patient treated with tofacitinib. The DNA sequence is TGTGCCACCAGCAGAGATTTTGGGAAGGACGAGCAGTACTTC. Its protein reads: CATSRDFGKDEQYF.